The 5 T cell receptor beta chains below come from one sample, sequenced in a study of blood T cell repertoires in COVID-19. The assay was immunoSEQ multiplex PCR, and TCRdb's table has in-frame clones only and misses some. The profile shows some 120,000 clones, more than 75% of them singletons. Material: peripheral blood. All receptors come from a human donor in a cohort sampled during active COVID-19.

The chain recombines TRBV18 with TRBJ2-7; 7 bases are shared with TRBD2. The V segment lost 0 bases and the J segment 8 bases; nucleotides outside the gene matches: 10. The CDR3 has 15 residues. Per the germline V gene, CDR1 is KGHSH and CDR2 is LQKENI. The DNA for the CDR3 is TGTGCCAGCTCACCACCGCGGACTAGACTAACTCAGCAGTACTTC. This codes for CASSPPRTRLTQQYF.

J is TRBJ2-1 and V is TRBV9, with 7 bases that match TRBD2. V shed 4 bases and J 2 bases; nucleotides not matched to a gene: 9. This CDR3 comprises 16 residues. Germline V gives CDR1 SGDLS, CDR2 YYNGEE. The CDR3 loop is CASSPDSGGPYNEQFF. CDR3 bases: TGTGCCAGCAGCCCCGACTCGGGGGGACCCTACAATGAGCAGTTCTTC.

The CDR3 DNA follows: TGTGCCAGTAGTTCGGGGACTAGCGGAGCCTACGAGCAGTACTTC. Translated: CASSSGTSGAYEQYF. The chain recombines TRBV19 with TRBJ2-7; TRBD2 agrees at 11 bases. J was trimmed by 2 bases and V by 5 bases; bases with no gene match: 5. The CDR3 extends over 15 amino acids. Germline V gives CDR1 LNHDA, CDR2 SQIVND (reference sequence).

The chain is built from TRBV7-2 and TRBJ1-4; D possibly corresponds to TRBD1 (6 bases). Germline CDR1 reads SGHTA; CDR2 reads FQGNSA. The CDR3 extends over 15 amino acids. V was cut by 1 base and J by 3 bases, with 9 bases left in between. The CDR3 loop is CASSLVRGPNEKLFF. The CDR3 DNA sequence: TGTGCCAGCAGCTTAGTCAGGGGACCTAATGAAAAACTGTTTTTT.

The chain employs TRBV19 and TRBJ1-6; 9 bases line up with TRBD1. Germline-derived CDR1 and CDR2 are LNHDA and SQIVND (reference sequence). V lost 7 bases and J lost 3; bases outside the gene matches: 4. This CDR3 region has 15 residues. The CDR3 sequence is CASKTGGGYNSPLHF. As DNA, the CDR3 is TGTGCCAGTAAAACAGGGGGCGGCTATAATTCACCCCTCCACTTT.